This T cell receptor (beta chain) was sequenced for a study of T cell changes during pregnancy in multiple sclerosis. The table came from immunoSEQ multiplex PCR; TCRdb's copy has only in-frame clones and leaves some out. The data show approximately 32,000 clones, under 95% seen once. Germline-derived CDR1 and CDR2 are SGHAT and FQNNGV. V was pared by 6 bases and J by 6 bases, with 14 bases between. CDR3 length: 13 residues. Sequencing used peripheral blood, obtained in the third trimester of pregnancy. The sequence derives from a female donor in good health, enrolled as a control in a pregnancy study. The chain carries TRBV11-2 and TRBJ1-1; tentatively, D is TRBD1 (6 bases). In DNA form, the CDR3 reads TGTGCCAGCAGGGTAGGGGGGGGCGCTGAAGCTTTCTTT. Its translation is CASRVGGGAEAFF.